Below, one T cell receptor (beta chain) is given with its context. Its antigen target is currently unknown. Per-base quality was not reported, and no clone a single base away is much larger than it. The sample belongs to a study of blood T cell repertoires in COVID-19 (dated by TCRdb to 2020 to 2022). As for the study more broadly: Collaborator samples came from the United States, Italy and Spain and covered acute and convalescent phases of COVID-19. The prospective study material was composed of cDNA or gDNA derived from T cells, B-cell-depleted T cells, or PBMCs. The dataset comprised deeply sampled blood TCRbeta repertoires from subjects exposed to, actively infected with, or recovered from COVID-19. The repertoires were released in a freely available public database meant as a resource for research on the immune response to SARS-CoV-2. The samples were drawn from the first 160 participants of the ongoing ImmuneRACE study and from 1,254 subjects provided by 6 global collaborators. A de-identified subject ID, COVID-19 status, age in years and sex were almost always included in the sample metadata. Where HLA class I and class II types were available, the types were taken from metadata supplied by the sample provider, not from assay-based typing. Results and caveats for the whole study, not just this receptor: The quantity of clinical and demographic metadata differed by source and by participant and was supplied without curation.

The collaborating institutions used their own protocols to collect whole blood in K2EDTA tubes. For TCRbeta analysis, collaborators shipped samples as frozen whole blood, isolated PBMCs, or DNA extracted from either of those sample types. TCRbeta CDR3 regions were amplified from genomic DNA by means of the immunoSEQ Assay, a bias-controlled multiplex PCR. The study's processing was this. Within the assay, amplification of reference gene primers was used to estimate how many nucleated cells each sample contained. Sequence reads were collapsed and filtered to measure the absolute abundance of every unique TCRbeta CDR3 rearrangement. Productive Simpson clonality was computed per sample as the square root of Simpson's diversity index over productive rearrangements. This is the immuneACCESS table as TCRdb keeps it, with only in-frame sequences that have V and J called. A part of the clones is gone; compared with another copy, unresolved V genes explain less than half, and the rest is unexplained. V, J and clone size are taken as reported in that table, and D and trimming were inferred from the DNA itself. Here the sample has roughly 230,000 clones; roughly 80% occur a single time. Together, the top ten hold approximately 7.9% of the sample.

The CDR3 runs 15 residues from the cysteine to the phenylalanine. Of all the DNA, just the CDR3 is kept, 45 bases in frame from base 1. V is cut back by 11 bases and J by 1 base, with 11 bases in the junction unmatched. In the germline V gene, CDR1 corresponds to MNHEY and CDR2 to SVGAGI. The rearranged chain carries TRBV6-5 and TRBJ1-5; 7 junctional bases match TRBD1. The source is a woman at least 80 years old with acute or convalescent COVID-19. Sequencing used peripheral blood. The bases read TGTGCCGCAGACGGAAGGGGGCGAAGCAATCAGCCCCAGCATTTT. This codes for CAADGRGRSNQPQHF.